The clone carrying this T cell receptor (beta chain) was recorded many times. Out of 10 ml of fresh peripheral blood came the PBMCs. The sample belongs to a study of T cells in Graves' hyperthyroidism and ophthalmopathy. Researchers took RNA transcripts and amplified the TCR beta CDR3 regions from them. Carried out on the TCR CDR3, a first-round RT-PCR used the HTBI primer set. TCRdb processed the multiplex PCR reads anew with MiXCR; each CDR3 protein has one entry. The repertoire holds about 350,000 distinct CDR3 sequences, with roughly 14% as singletons. The sequencing sample was made of blood. The receptor was isolated from a woman in her twenties or thirties with Graves' hyperthyroidism.

CDR3 in amino acids: CAISETEETQYF. DNA for the CDR3: TGTGCCATCAGTGAGACAGAAGAGACCCAGTACTTC. The genes are TRBV10-3 and TRBJ2-5; no firm D call. There are 12 residues in the CDR3. Germline loops: CDR1 ENHRY, CDR2 SYGVKD. The V end was cut by 2 bases, the J end by 3 bases, with 4 bases between.